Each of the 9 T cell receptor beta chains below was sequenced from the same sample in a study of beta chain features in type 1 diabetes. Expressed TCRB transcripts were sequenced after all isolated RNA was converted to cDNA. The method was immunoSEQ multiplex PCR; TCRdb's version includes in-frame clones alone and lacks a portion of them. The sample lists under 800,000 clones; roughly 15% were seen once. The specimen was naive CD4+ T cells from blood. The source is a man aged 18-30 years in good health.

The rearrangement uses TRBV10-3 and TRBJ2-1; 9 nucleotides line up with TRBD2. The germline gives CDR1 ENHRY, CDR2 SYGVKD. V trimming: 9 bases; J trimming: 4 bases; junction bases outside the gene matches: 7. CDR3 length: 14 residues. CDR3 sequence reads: CAILSGRRYNEQFF. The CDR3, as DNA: TGTGCCATACTCAGCGGGAGGAGGTACAATGAGCAGTTCTTC.

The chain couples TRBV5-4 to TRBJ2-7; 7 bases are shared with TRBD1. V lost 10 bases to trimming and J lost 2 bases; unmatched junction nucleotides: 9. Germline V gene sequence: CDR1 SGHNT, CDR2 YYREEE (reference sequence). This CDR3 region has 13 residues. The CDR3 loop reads CAGTRQGAYEQYF. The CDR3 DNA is TGTGCCGGCACAAGACAGGGAGCCTACGAGCAGTACTTC.

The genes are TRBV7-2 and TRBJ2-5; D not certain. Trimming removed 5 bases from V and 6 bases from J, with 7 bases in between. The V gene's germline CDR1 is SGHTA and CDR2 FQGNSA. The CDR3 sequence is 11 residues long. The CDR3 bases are TGTGCCAGCAGCCTGAGCCAGACCCAGTACTTC. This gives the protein CASSLSQTQYF.

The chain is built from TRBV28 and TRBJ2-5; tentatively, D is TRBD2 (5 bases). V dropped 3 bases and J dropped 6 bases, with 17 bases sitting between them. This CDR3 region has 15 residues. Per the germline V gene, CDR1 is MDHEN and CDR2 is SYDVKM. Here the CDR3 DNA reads TGTGCCAGCAGTTTCCGGAGGACCAGTAGTCAGACCCAGTACTTC. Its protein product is CASSFRRTSSQTQYF.

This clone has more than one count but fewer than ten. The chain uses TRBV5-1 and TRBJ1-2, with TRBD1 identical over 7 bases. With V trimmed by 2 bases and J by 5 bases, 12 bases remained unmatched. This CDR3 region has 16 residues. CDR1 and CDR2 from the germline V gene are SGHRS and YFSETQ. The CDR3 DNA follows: TGCGCCAGCAGCTTAGGACCGGACAGGAGCGCTTATGGCTACACCTTC. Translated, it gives CASSLGPDRSAYGYTF.

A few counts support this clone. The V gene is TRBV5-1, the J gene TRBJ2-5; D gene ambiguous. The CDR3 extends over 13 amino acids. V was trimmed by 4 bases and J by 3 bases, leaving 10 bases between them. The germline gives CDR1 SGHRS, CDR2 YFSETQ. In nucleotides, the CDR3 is TGCGCCAGCAGCCTGACCTTAAAAGAGACCCAGTACTTC. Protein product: CASSLTLKETQYF.

This CDR3 is CASSSTGRDEKLFF. CDR3 nucleotides: TGTGCCAGCAGCTCGACAGGGAGGGATGAAAAACTGTTTTTT. V and J are TRBV14 and TRBJ1-4; 7 nucleotides line up with TRBD1. Germline V CDR1 and CDR2: SGHDN, FVKESK. The CDR3 spans 14 residues. Trimming took 5 bases from V and 6 from J; bases not matched to a gene: 6. The whole variable domain, filled in from reference TRBV14 and TRBJ1-4, reads EAGVTQFPSHSVIEKGQTVTLRCDPISGHDNLYWYRRVMGKEIKFLLHFVKESKQDESGMPNNRFLAERTGGTYSTLKVQPAELEDSGVYFCASSSTGRDEKLFFGSGTQLSVL.

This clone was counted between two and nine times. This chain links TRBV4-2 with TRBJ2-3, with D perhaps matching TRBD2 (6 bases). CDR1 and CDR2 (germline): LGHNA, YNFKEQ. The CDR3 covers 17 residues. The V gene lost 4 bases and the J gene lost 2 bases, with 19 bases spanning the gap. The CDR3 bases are TGTGCCAGCAGCCCGCGAGGAGGGCAGGCCTACACAGATACGCAGTATTTT. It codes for CASSPRGGQAYTDTQYF.

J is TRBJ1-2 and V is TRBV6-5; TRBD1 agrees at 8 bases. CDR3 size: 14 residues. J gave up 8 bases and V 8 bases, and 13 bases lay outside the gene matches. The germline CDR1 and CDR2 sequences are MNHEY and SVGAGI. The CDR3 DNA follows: TGTGCCAGCTGCCGACAGGGGATAACGTGCGGCTACACCTTC. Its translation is CASCRQGITCGYTF.